This T cell receptor (beta chain) is drawn from a study of beta chain features in type 1 diabetes. Study-wide results and limits: TCRB CDR3s from Type 1 diabetes patients were moderately but significantly shorter in all four CD4+ subsets.

In regard to this clone: No antigen is known for it.

Reverse transcription of all isolated RNA meant that expressed TCRB transcripts were sequenced. Profiled with immunoSEQ multiplex PCR; TCRdb holds only in-frame clones, not every one. The sample lists around 160,000 clones, approximately 10% occurring once. CDR1 SGHNT and CDR2 YYREEE come from the germline V gene (reference sequence). The germline V and J ends were trimmed by 0 bases and 2 bases, with 8 bases remaining between them. The CDR3 length is 14 residues. Sequences were obtained from central memory CD4+ T cells from blood. The chain joins TRBV5-4 to TRBJ1-2, with D tentatively TRBD1 (6 bases). This TCR came from a woman aged 25 to 39 with type 1 diabetes. The CDR3 nucleotides read TGTGCCAGCAGCTTGGACAGGGCAAACTATGGCTACACCTTC. Encoded protein: CASSLDRANYGYTF.